This TCR beta chain was captured in a study of blood T cell repertoires in COVID-19. Study-level background: Material from acute and convalescent COVID-19 was sourced from the United States, Italy and Spain. Sample material is recorded as cDNA or gDNA derived from T cells, B-cell-depleted T cells, or PBMCs.

Seattle patient enrollment occurred during active infection, with longitudinal follow-up thereafter. In the authors' methods: It was from reference gene primer amplification that nucleated cell counts were estimated. Method: immunoSEQ multiplex PCR; TCRdb's copy keeps in-frame clones and lacks some. For V, J and clone size, that table is used; D and trimming come from the DNA. The profile shows about 110,000 clones, 75% to 85% of them singletons. The material sequenced was peripheral blood. The clonotype was recovered from a man at least 80 years old with COVID-19, enrolled during active disease.

As DNA, the CDR3 is TGTGCCAGCACCTCCCCGGGACTTAGCGACTACGAGCAGTACTTC. Encoded protein: CASTSPGLSDYEQYF. The gene calls are TRBV11-2 and TRBJ2-7; the D gene is possibly TRBD2 (6 bases). V lost 7 bases, J lost 3 bases, and 19 bases lay in between. This CDR3 contains 15 residues. From germline, CDR1 is SGHAT and CDR2 FQNNGV.